These T cell receptor beta chains were read from a single sample in a study of CD8 T cells in Susac syndrome. Each CDR3 protein is one row after TCRdb ran MiXCR on the immunoSEQ multiplex PCR reads. The table shows roughly 180,000 distinct CDR3 sequences, with about 95% occurring only once. Sequencing was carried out using CD4+ T cells from PBMCs. Receptors were obtained from a human donor in good health. Both conserved end residues are part of each CDR3. Each record gives: V gene, J gene, D gene, CDR3 protein. The D gene is left open where the match is weak.

>TRBV20-1|TRBJ2-5|.
CSAETGGGQETQYF
>TRBV29-1|TRBJ2-1|TRBD2
CSVATTSGRALSYNEQFF
>TRBV28|TRBJ2-1|.
CARNEQFF
>TRBV7-9|TRBJ2-5|TRBD1
CASSKQGALETQYF
>TRBV19|TRBJ1-1|.
CASLTTQMNTEAFF
>TRBV19|TRBJ1-1|.
CASRPSSAGNTEAFF
>TRBV5-4|TRBJ2-7|.
CASSLDRGQTYEQYF
>TRBV3-1|TRBJ2-7|.
CASSQAGEQYF
>TRBV4-1|TRBJ2-6|.
CASSQDQPGANVLTF
>TRBV2|TRBJ2-5|TRBD1
CASSKGAGQYF
>TRBV28|TRBJ2-5|.
CASSLAQQETQYF
>TRBV15|TRBJ2-3|TRBD2
CATSRDLGGGTQYF
>TRBV3-1|TRBJ2-1|.
CASSQERVGLGEQFF
>TRBV11-2|TRBJ2-6|.
CASSLGPRSGANVLTF
>TRBV30|TRBJ1-5|.
CAWGVGLSDQPQHF
>TRBV6-5|TRBJ2-5|.
CASSPRSGSETQYF
>TRBV29-1|TRBJ2-1|TRBD2
CSVGPSGTVGEQFF
>TRBV29-1|TRBJ1-1|.
CSVEGGEGTEAFF
>TRBV15|TRBJ1-5|.
CATSRDQGNQPQHF
>TRBV4-1|TRBJ2-7|.
CASSQGPQGLSYEQYF
>TRBV24-1|TRBJ2-1|.
CATSLGGSYNEQFF
>TRBV12-3/TRBV12-4|TRBJ2-7|.
CASSLRAGPYEQYF
>TRBV28|TRBJ2-3|.
CASSGTKDTQYF
>TRBV20-1|TRBJ2-7|TRBD2
CSASAGGGPYEQYF
>TRBV27|TRBJ2-1|TRBD1
CASSSRGQVYNEQFF
>TRBV29-1|TRBJ2-7|.
CSVDGIYEQYF
>TRBV9|TRBJ2-3|TRBD1
CASSSRDRSTDTQYF
>TRBV7-9|TRBJ2-1|.
CASSPSSVSYNEQFF
>TRBV20-1|TRBJ1-1|.
CSAASMWNTEAFF
>TRBV4-2|TRBJ2-5|.
CASSQNDYQETQYF
>TRBV11-2|TRBJ2-3|.
CASRWTAPTDTQYF
>TRBV4-3|TRBJ1-3|TRBD1
CASSQEGQGSGNTIYF
>TRBV20-1|TRBJ1-2|.
CSATRQDHYGYTF
>TRBV29-1|TRBJ2-7|.
CSVERRSGSYEQYF
>TRBV25-1|TRBJ1-2|.
CASSEYGAHGYTF
>TRBV27|TRBJ2-1|.
CASNKRSSYNEQFF
>TRBV20-1|TRBJ2-4|.
CSAREGGLAKNIQYF
>TRBV12-3/TRBV12-4|TRBJ2-1|.
CASSLGRDNEQFF
>TRBV29-1|TRBJ2-2|TRBD1
CSVKQGAPGELFF
>TRBV28|TRBJ2-7|TRBD1
CASEGTDGEQYF
>TRBV30|TRBJ1-5|.
CAWSVGGSEPQHF
>TRBV4-3|TRBJ2-3|TRBD2
CASSQDQGGADTQYF
>TRBV12-3/TRBV12-4|TRBJ2-7|.
CASSLRQGSEQYF
>TRBV13|TRBJ2-7|TRBD1
CASSYRDRPYEQYF
>TRBV5-6|TRBJ2-7|TRBD2
CASSFLAGGTYEQYF
>TRBV20-1|TRBJ2-3|.
CSARDPLTDTQYF
>TRBV29-1|TRBJ1-2|TRBD1
CSVPRDSSNYGYTF
>TRBV30|TRBJ2-3|.
CAWSGLLAGTDTQYF